This is a list of T cell receptor beta chains from one sample in a study of T cells expressing NK-cell markers. One entry per CDR3 protein, without DNA, is what TCRdb gives after re-calling the 5' RACE reads. The table for this sample gives 150,000 to 180,000 distinct CDR3 sequences. The sequencing sample was made of blood T cells: a sorted CD56 or NKG2C T cell subset, CD4+ or CD8+ T cells, or bulk PBMC T cells (not recorded which). The source is a woman in her forties or fifties in good health. Both conserved end residues are part of each CDR3.

TRBV27	TRBJ2-1	CASSLGGGGAYNEQFF
TRBV5-1	TRBJ2-1	CASSSGQGALDNEQFF
TRBV2	TRBJ2-7	CASGGGDRGPTNEQYF
TRBV29-1	TRBJ2-2	CSVEQGSGELFF
TRBV28	TRBJ2-7	CASSLSRGGYEQYF
TRBV2	TRBJ2-3	CASSFEREQNTDTQYF
TRBV10-1	TRBJ1-1	CASSGTPNTEAFF
TRBV25-1	TRBJ2-1	CASSDPIPSGNAYNEQFF
TRBV12-3/TRBV12-4	TRBJ2-1	CASSFSNEQFF
TRBV28	TRBJ1-1	CASSYQGLATEAFF
TRBV2	TRBJ2-3	CASKYPADTQYF
TRBV25-1	TRBJ2-1	CASKTSGWNNEQFF
TRBV30	TRBJ2-2	CAWRISGSLGGELFF
TRBV20-1	TRBJ2-3	CSASLRSASTDTQYF
TRBV5-6	TRBJ2-3	CASSLSGRADTQYF
TRBV24-1	TRBJ1-3	CATSDAGIGNTIYF
TRBV4-1	TRBJ1-5	CASSQAWGGPGQPQHF
TRBV4-1	TRBJ1-1	CASSPLAGWGVNTEAFF
TRBV2	TRBJ2-1	CASSEWGAYEQFF
TRBV12-3/TRBV12-4	TRBJ1-5	CASSHLSPNGGAQHF
TRBV5-1	TRBJ2-2	CASSEIKVGELFF
TRBV7-9	TRBJ1-2	CASSLAQGQTYGYTF
TRBV15	TRBJ2-1	CATSIDRTSVFEQFF
TRBV29-1	TRBJ1-4	CSVDPGVGEKLFF
TRBV7-6	TRBJ2-7	CASSLGQGMTYEQYF
TRBV3-1	TRBJ1-2	CASSHEEGGPVGYTF
TRBV7-9	TRBJ2-3	CASSLVVPRTDTQYF
TRBV2	TRBJ2-1	CASSGQAIGREQFF
TRBV7-6	TRBJ1-1	CASSYRTENTEAFF
TRBV4-1	TRBJ2-1	CASSQFGDPYNEQFF
TRBV27	TRBJ2-1	CASSRFPSSYNEQFF
TRBV11-2	TRBJ2-4	CASRPQGLNIQYF
TRBV11-2	TRBJ1-2	CASRSLAVANYGYTF
TRBV12-3/TRBV12-4	TRBJ1-1	CASSFSHRGLFSEAFF
TRBV4-2	TRBJ2-1	CASSPTGAPYNEQFF
TRBV15	TRBJ2-6	CATSRDRESGANVLTF
TRBV27	TRBJ1-6	CASKGQGDSSYNSPLHF
TRBV19	TRBJ1-3	CASSPGRGNTIYF
TRBV6-5	TRBJ1-1	CASTRGTGGTEAFF
TRBV12-5	TRBJ2-3	CASGLEARTGNTDTQYF
TRBV6-5	TRBJ2-7	CASSYSSGSEQYF
TRBV29-1	TRBJ1-2	CSVAGQTTNYGYTF
TRBV6-5	TRBJ1-5	CASSPGGAPSPQHF
TRBV12-3/TRBV12-4	TRBJ2-7	CASSPIGTYEQYF
TRBV30	TRBJ2-3	CAWSQVEVVTDTQYF
TRBV7-9	TRBJ2-1	CASSYGWGGGEQFF
TRBV21-1	TRBJ2-3	CASSWAGGPSTDTQYF
TRBV12-3/TRBV12-4	TRBJ2-1	CASHRDRARDEQFF
TRBV12-3/TRBV12-4	TRBJ1-2	CASSSYSTGDNYGYTF
TRBV7-2	TRBJ2-6	CASSPRTSNFLGANVLTF
TRBV20-1	TRBJ2-1	CSARRLAGTYDEQFF
TRBV7-2	TRBJ2-1	CASSRIRTGDHFNEQFF
TRBV4-2	TRBJ1-2	CASSQPGEGYTF
TRBV27	TRBJ2-7	CASSLRAGTSYEQYF
TRBV7-6	TRBJ2-2	CASSLLLAGGPSTGELFF